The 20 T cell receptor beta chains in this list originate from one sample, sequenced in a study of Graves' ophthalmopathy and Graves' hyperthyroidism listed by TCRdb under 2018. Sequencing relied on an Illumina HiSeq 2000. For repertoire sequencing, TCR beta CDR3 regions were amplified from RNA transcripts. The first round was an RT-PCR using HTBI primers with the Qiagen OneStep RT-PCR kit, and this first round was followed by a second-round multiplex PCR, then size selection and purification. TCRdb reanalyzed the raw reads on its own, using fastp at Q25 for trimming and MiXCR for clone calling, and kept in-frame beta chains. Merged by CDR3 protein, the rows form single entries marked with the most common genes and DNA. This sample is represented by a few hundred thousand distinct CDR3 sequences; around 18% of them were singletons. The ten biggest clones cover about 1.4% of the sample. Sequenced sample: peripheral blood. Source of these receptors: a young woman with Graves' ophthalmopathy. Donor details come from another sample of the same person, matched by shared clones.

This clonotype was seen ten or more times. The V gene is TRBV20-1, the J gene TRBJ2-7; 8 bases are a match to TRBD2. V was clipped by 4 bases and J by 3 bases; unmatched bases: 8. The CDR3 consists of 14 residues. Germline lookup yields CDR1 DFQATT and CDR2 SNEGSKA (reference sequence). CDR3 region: CSATTSGVLYEQYF. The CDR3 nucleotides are TGCAGTGCTACCACTAGCGGTGTTCTCTACGAGCAGTACTTC.

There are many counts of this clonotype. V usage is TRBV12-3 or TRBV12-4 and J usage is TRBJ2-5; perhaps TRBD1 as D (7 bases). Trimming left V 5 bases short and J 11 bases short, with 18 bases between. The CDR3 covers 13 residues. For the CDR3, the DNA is TGTGCCAGCAGTGATCGACAGGGAGGAACACAGTACTTC. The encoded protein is CASSDRQGGTQYF.

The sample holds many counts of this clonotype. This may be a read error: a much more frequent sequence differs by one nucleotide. The CDR3 is CSVEQNTGELFF. The CDR3 DNA sequence: TGCAGCGTTGAACAGAACACCGGGGAGCTGTTTTTT. V is TRBV29-1 and J is TRBJ2-2; D ambiguous. The germline CDR1 and CDR2 sequences are SQVTM and ANQGSEA. The length of the CDR3 is 12 residues. Trimming cost V 2 bases and J 1 base, with 2 bases left between them.

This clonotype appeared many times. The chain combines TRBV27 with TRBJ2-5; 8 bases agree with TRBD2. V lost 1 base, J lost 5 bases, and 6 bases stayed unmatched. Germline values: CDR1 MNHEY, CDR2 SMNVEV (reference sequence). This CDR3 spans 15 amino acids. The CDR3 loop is CASSLYGGAPETQYF. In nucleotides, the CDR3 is TGTGCCAGCAGTTTATACGGGGGGGCCCCCGAGACCCAGTACTTC.

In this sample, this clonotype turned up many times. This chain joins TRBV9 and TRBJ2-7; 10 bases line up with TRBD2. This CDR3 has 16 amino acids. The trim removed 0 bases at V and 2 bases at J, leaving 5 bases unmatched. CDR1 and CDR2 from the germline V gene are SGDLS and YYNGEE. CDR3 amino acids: CASSVGGAGGAYEQYF. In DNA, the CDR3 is TGTGCCAGCAGCGTAGGGGGAGCGGGAGGGGCCTACGAGCAGTACTTC. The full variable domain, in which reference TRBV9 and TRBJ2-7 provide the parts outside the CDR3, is DSGVTQTPKHLITATGQRVTLRCSPRSGDLSVYWYQQSLDQGLQFLIQYYNGEERAKGNILERFSAQQFPDLHSELNLSSLELGDSALYFCASSVGGAGGAYEQYFGPGTRLTVT.

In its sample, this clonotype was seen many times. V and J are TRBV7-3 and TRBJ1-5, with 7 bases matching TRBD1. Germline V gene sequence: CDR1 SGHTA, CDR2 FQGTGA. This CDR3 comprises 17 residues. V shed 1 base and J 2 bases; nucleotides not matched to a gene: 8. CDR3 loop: CASSLKGHTGGNQPQHF. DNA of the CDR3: TGTGCCAGCAGCTTAAAGGGGCATACAGGGGGCAATCAGCCCCAGCATTTT.

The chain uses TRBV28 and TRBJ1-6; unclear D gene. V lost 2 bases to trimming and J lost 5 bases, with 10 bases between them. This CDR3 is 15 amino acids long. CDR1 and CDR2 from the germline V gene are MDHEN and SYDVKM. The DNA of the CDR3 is TGTGCCAGCAGTTTAGCCGACACCAATAATTCACCCCTCCACTTT. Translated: CASSLADTNNSPLHF.

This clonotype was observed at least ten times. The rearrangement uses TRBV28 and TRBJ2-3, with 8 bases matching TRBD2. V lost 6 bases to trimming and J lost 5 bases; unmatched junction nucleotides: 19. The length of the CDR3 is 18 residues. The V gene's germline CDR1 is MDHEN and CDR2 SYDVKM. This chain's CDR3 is CASRQGLASLLKKDTQYF. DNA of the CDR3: TGTGCCAGCAGGCAAGGACTAGCTTCCCTCCTCAAAAAAGATACGCAGTATTTT. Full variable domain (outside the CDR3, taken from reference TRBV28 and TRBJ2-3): DVKVTQSSRYLVKRTGEKVFLECVQDMDHENMFWYRQDPGLGLRLIYFSYDVKMKEKGDIPEGYSVSREKKERFSLILESASTNQTSMYLCASRQGLASLLKKDTQYFGPGTRLTVL.

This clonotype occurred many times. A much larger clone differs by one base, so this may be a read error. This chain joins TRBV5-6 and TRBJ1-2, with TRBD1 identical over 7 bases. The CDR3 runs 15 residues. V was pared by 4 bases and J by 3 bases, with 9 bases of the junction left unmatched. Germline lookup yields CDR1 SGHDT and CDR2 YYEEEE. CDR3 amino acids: CASSRTGERYYGYTF. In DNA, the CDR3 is TGTGCCAGCAGCAGAACAGGGGAGAGGTACTATGGCTACACCTTC.

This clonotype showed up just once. CDR3: CASSRGGPYGYTF. The CDR3 nucleotides read TGTGCCAGTAGTAGAGGGGGACCTTATGGCTACACCTTC. The chain carries TRBV19 and TRBJ1-2; D is possibly TRBD1 (6 bases). Trimming cost V 4 bases and J 5 bases, with 11 bases left between them. The CDR3 covers 13 residues. From germline, CDR1 is LNHDA and CDR2 SQIVND (reference sequence).

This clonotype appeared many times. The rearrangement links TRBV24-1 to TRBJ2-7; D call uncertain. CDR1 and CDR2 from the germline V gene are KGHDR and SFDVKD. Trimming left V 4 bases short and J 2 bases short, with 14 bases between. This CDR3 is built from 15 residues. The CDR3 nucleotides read TGTGCCACCAGTGACCCTAGACAACCCACCTACGAGCAGTACTTC. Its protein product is CATSDPRQPTYEQYF.

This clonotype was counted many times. CDR3 sequence (DNA): TGCAGCGTTAAGAGGGGAGACACTGAAGCTTTCTTT. It is translated as CSVKRGDTEAFF. The V and J genes are TRBV29-1 and TRBJ1-1, with D possibly matching TRBD1 (5 bases). Trimming stripped 5 bases from V and 3 bases from J, with 10 bases between. Germline CDR1 is SQVTM and CDR2 is ANQGSEA. The CDR3 sequence is 12 residues long.

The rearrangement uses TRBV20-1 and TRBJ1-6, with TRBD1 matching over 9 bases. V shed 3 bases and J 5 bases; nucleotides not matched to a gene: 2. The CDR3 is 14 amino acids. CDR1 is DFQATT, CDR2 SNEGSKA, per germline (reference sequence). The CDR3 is CSASRTGDNSPLHF. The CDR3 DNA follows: TGCAGTGCTAGCCGGACAGGGGATAATTCACCCCTCCACTTT.

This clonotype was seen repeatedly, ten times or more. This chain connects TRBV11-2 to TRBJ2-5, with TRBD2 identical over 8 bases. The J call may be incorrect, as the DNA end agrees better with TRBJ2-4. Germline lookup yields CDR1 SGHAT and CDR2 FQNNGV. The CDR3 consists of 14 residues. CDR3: CASSSPGTRNIQYF. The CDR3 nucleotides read TGTGCCAGCAGCTCGCCCGGGACTAGAAACATTCAGTACTTC.

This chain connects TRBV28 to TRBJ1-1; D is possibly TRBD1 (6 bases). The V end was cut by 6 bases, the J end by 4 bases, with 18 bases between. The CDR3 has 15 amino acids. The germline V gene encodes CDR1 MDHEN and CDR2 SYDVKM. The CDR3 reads CASSSTVGGATEAFF. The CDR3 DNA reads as TGTGCCAGCAGCTCCACTGTAGGGGGTGCCACTGAAGCTTTCTTT.

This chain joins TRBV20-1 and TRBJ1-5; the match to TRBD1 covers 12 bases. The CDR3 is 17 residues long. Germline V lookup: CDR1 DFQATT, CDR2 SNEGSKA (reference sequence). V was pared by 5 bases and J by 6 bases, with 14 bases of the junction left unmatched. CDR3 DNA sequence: TGCAGTGCTCCCGGGACAGGGGGCAGGGGTAGTCGTCAGCCCCAGCATTTT. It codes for CSAPGTGGRGSRQPQHF.

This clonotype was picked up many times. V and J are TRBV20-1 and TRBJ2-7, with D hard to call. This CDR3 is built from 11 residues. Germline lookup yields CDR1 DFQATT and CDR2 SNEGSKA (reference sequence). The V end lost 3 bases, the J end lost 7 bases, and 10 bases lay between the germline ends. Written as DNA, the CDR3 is TGCAGTGCTAGTGGCCAAAGGGAGCAGTACTTC. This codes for CSASGQREQYF.

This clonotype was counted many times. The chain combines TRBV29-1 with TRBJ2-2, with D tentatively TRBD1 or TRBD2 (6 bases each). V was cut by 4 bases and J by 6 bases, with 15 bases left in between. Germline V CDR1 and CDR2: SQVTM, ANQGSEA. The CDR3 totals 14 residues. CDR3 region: CSVGASEGAGELFF. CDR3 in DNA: TGCAGCGTTGGAGCTAGCGAGGGGGCCGGGGAGCTGTTTTTT.

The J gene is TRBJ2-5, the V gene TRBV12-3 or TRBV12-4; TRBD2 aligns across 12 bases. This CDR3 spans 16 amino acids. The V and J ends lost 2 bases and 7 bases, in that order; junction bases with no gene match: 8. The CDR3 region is CASSLPRTSGIVTQYF. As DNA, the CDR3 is TGTGCCAGCAGTTTACCGAGGACTAGCGGGATTGTGACCCAGTACTTC.

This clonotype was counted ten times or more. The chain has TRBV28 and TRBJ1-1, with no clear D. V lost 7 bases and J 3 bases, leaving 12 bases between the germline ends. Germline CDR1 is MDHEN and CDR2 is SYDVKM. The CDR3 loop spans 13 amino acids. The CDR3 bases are TGTGCCAGCATGGGGTCCGGGTACACTGAAGCTTTCTTT. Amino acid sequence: CASMGSGYTEAFF.